The sequence of this TCR beta chain was determined in a study of shared clonotypes between healthy human individuals. In the study overall: Three CD4 naive, three CD4 memory, two CD8 naive and one CD8 memory plate were used per donor.

Donors comprised only Caucasian adults living in Nashville, Tennessee. Naive CD4+ cells were CD45RA-selected; the remaining cells were memory. Clones were sequenced by immunoSEQ multiplex PCR, and TCRdb holds only the in-frame ones, with some missing. The sample shows roughly 2.5 million clones, approximately 94% of them seen only once. The CDR3 runs to 18 residues. V dropped 4 bases and J dropped 2; count of bases not matched to a gene: 10. From germline, CDR1 is LGHNA and CDR2 YNFKEQ. Sample: naive CD4+ T cells sorted from blood. The subset: CD45RA+ positively selected. The V and J genes are TRBV4-2 and TRBJ2-3; 12 bases are shared with TRBD2. The source is a man aged 18 to 30 in good health. The CDR3 bases are TGTGCCAGCAGCCCTAGACTAGCGGGGGCCCAATTCACAGATACGCAGTATTTT. Amino acid sequence: CASSPRLAGAQFTDTQYF.